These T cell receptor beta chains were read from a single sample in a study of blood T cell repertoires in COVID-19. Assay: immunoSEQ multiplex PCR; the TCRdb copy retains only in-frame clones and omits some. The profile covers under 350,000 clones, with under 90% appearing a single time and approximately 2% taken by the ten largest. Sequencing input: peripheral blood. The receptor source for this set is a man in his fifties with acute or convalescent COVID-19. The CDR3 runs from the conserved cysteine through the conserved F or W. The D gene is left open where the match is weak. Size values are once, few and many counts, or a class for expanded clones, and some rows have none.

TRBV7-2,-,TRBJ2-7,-,TGTGCCAGCAGTCCACCTAACGAGCAGTACTTC,CASSPPNEQYF
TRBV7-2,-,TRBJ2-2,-,TGTGCCAGCAGCGCCACTAGGCGGACCGGGGAGCTGTTTTTT,CASSATRRTGELFF
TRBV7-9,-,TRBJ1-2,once,TGTGCCAGCAGCTTAGAGGCAGGGCTCTACACCTTC,CASSLEAGLYTF
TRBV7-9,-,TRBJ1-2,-,TGTGCCAGCAGCCCGGGGGGGGAGGTCTTCGCTAACTATGGCTACACCTTC,CASSPGGEVFANYGYTF
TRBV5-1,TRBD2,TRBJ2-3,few,TGCGCCAGCAGCTTGTCCGCGGGTAGCGGGGGGGCAGATACGCAGTATTTT,CASSLSAGSGGADTQYF
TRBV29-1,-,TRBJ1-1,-,TGCAGCGTTGACGATAGGTTCACGGGTGAAGCTTTCTTT,CSVDDRFTGEAFF
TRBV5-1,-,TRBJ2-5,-,TGCGCCAGCAGCTTGACGCACAGAGAGACCCAGTACTTC,CASSLTHRETQYF
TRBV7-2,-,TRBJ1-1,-,TGTGCCAGCAGCTTCTACCACCAAGGGGTTTCAGCTTTCTTT,CASSFYHQGVSAFF
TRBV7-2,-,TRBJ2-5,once,TGTGCCAGCAGCTCCCCACGAGGAGAGACCCAGTACTTC,CASSSPRGETQYF
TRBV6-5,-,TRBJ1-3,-,TGTGCCAGCAGTTACGGAGCCCCCCTCGGAAACACCATATATTTT,CASSYGAPLGNTIYF
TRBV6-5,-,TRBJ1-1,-,TGTGCCAGCAGTTTTAGCCTTGGGACTAACACTGAAGCTTTCTTT,CASSFSLGTNTEAFF
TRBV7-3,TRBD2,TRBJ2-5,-,TGTGCCAGCAGCTTTAGCGGGGCGCAAGAGACCCAGTACTTC,CASSFSGAQETQYF
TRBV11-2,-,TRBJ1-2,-,TGTGCCAGCAGCTTAGAGGCAGGGGCCCGTTATGGCTACACCTTC,CASSLEAGARYGYTF
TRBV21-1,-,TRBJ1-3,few,TGTGCCAGCAGCAAAGGTAACAGGGAGCCTCTTTGCACCATATATTTT,CASSKGNREPLCTIYF
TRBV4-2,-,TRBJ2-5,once,TGTGCCAGCAGCCTCCACCCCCCGGGGCAAGAGACCCAGTACTTC,CASSLHPPGQETQYF
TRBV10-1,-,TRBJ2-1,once,TGCGCCAGCAGTGCGGAGCTGGTTTACCAGTTCTTC,CASSAELVYQFF
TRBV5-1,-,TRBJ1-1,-,TGCGCCAGCAGCACTCAGGGCACGGGCACTGAAGCTTTCTTT,CASSTQGTGTEAFF
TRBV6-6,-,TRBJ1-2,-,TGTGCCAGCAGTTCTCGGTCTCTCAGGGACACCGACTTC,CASSSRSLRDTDF
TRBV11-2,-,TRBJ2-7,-,TGTGCCAGCAGCCCCCAGGGGTCAGGGGTGGGCTACGAGCAGTACTTC,CASSPQGSGVGYEQYF
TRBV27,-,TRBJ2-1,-,TGTGCCAGCAGTTACACCGATGAGCAGTTCTTC,CASSYTDEQFF
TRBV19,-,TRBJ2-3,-,TGTGCCAGTAGCCCGGTCGCGGGATCGGATACGCAGTATTTT,CASSPVAGSDTQYF
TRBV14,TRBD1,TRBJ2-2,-,TGTGCCAGCAGCAATCCGGGACAGGGGGCCGGGGAGCTGTTTTTT,CASSNPGQGAGELFF
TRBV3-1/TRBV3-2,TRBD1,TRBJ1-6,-,TGTGCCAGCAGCCAAGTTGGTAACAGGGGAACACCCCTCCACTTT,CASSQVGNRGTPLHF
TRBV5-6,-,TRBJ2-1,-,TGTGCCAGCATCCACCACCTACAGGTTTACAATGAGCAGTTCTTC,CASIHHLQVYNEQFF
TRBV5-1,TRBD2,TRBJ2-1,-,TGCGCCAGCAGCCCGGGGTGGGGACTAGCGGGCAATGAGCAGTTCTTC,CASSPGWGLAGNEQFF
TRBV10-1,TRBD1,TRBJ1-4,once,TGCGCCCGTCAGACAGGGGAGAGTGAAAAACTGTTTTTT,CARQTGESEKLFF
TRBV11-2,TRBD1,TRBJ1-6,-,TGTGCCAGCAGCTTGACGACAGGGGTCTCCTATAATTCACCCCTCCACTTT,CASSLTTGVSYNSPLHF
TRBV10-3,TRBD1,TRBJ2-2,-,TGTGCCATCAGAGGACAGGTCCCGGATCGCGGCGGGGAGCTGTTTTTT,CAIRGQVPDRGGELFF
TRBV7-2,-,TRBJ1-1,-,TGTGCCAGCAGACCAGGCTCCGGTTACACTGAAGCTTTCTTT,CASRPGSGYTEAFF
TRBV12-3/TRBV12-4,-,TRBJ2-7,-,TGTGCCAGCAGGTCAGGGGGGAGACACGAGCAGTACTTC,CASRSGGRHEQYF
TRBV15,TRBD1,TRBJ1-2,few,TGTGCCACCAGCAGAGATATAACCGGGACAGGGGGCTCTGGCTACACCTTC,CATSRDITGTGGSGYTF
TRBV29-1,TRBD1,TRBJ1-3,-,TGCAGCGCCCGCAGCAGCTTCGACAGGGCGCATGGCACCATATATTTT,CSARSSFDRAHGTIYF
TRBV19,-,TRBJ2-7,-,TGTGCCAGTAGTCCTTGGACTACGAATTTC,CASSPWTTNF
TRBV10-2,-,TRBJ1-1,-,TGCGCCAGCCGGAAGGGGGTCATGAACACTGAAGCTTTCTTT,CASRKGVMNTEAFF
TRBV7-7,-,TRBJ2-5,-,TGTGCTAGCGCCGTCGAATGGGGCCCTCAAGAGACCCAGTACTTC,CASAVEWGPQETQYF
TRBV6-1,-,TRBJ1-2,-,TGTGCCAGCAGTGAACTGACAGCTGGCTACACCTTC,CASSELTAGYTF
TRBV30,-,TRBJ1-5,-,TGTGCCTGGAGCGCCCGGACAGATCAGCCCCAGCATTTT,CAWSARTDQPQHF
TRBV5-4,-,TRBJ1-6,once,TGTGCCAGCAGCTTGTGGGCAGGGTATAATTCACCCCTCCACTTT,CASSLWAGYNSPLHF
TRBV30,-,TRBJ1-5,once,TGTGCCTGGAGTGTAAGGGGTGCTAGGAATCAGCCCCAGCATTTT,CAWSVRGARNQPQHF
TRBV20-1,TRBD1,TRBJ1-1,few,TGCAGTACAGGGGGCCGGACTGAAGCTTTCTTT,CSTGGRTEAFF